These 4 T cell receptor beta chains were all obtained from the same sample, sequenced in a study of T cells in Graves' hyperthyroidism and ophthalmopathy. RNA transcripts gave rise to amplified TCR beta CDR3 regions. The HTBI primer set drove a first-round RT-PCR of the TCR CDR3. TCRdb re-derived calls from the multiplex PCR reads in MiXCR, one entry per CDR3 protein. The table records a few hundred thousand distinct CDR3 sequences, less than 20% of them present only once. Sequencing was performed on blood. Receptor source: a woman aged 25 to 39 with Graves' hyperthyroidism.

The rearrangement uses TRBV27 and TRBJ1-2; D uncertain. The CDR3 totals 13 residues. The germline gives CDR1 MNHEY, CDR2 SMNVEV (reference sequence). The V end was cut by 5 bases, the J end by 2 bases, with 9 bases between. DNA of the CDR3: TGTGCCAGCAGTGTAGTCGGGAACTATGGCTACACCTTC. Its protein product is CASSVVGNYGYTF.

This clonotype was seen a handful of times. This chain uses TRBV20-1 with TRBJ2-2; 9 bases map to TRBD2. The CDR3 has 15 amino acids. Trimming removed 3 bases from V and 5 bases from J; junction bases left unmatched: 7. The germline CDR1 and CDR2 sequences are DFQATT and SNEGSKA (reference sequence). The DNA for the CDR3 is TGCAGTGCTAGGTCGGGCGGGAGGGGTACCGGGGAGCTGTTTTTT. Its translation is CSARSGGRGTGELFF.

This clonotype came up a few times. The chain uses TRBV19 and TRBJ1-1; TRBD1 might be the D (5 bases). V was pared by 5 bases and J by 7 bases, with 17 bases between. The CDR3 is made up of 14 amino acids. CDR1 is LNHDA and CDR2 is SQIVND in the germline V gene (reference sequence). CDR3 residues: CASSRRGWEDEAFF. CDR3 in DNA: TGTGCCAGTAGTCGGAGGGGATGGGAGGATGAAGCTTTCTTT. Complete variable domain (other parts from reference TRBV19 and TRBJ1-1): DGGITQSPKYLFRKEGQNVTLSCEQNLNHDAMYWYRQDPGQGLRLIYYSQIVNDFQKGDIAEGYSVSREKKESFPLTVTSAQKNPTAFYLCASSRRGWEDEAFFGQGTRLTVV.

This clonotype was seen many times. The V and J genes are TRBV28 and TRBJ1-5; D not resolved. The CDR3 is 15 amino acids. V gave up 7 bases and J gave up 3 bases, with 16 bases separating them. Germline assignment: CDR1 MDHEN and CDR2 SYDVKM. CDR3 sequence: CASITRGVDNQPQHF. The CDR3 DNA follows: TGTGCCAGCATCACCCGCGGGGTGGACAATCAGCCCCAGCATTTT.